This T cell receptor (beta chain) is from a study of OX40 agonist ivuxolimab in advanced cancers. About the study: Enrollees could have had prior anti-PD-1, anti-PD-L1 or anti-CTLA-4 therapy, which 35% to 40% had received.

In the case of this clone: Its target is unknown.

Sequencing was performed with immunoSEQ multiplex PCR; in TCRdb, only in-frame clones are kept and a portion is missing. This table holds about 43,000 clones, approximately 86% found once. Points from the study as a whole: CD8+ T cells were the subset that, on average, had more expanded clones than CD4+. Dosing at 0.1 to 3.0 mg/kg was accompanied by clonal expansion of CD4+ and CD8+ blood T cells by week 6.

Germline V CDR1 and CDR2: SNHLY, FYNNEI. This CDR3 is 16 amino acids long. With V trimmed by 8 bases and J by 4 bases, 12 bases remained unmatched. The clonotype was recovered from an adult with an advanced solid tumor such as melanoma, head and neck, liver or kidney cancer. The chain combines TRBV2 with TRBJ1-1; 11 bases are shared with TRBD1. The material sequenced was CD4+ or CD8+ T cells sorted from blood, taken in a trial of the OX40 agonist ivuxolimab. The chain's CDR3 is CASHPGTGGQSTEAFF. The CDR3 coding sequence is TGTGCCAGCCACCCCGGGACAGGGGGTCAAAGCACTGAAGCTTTCTTT.